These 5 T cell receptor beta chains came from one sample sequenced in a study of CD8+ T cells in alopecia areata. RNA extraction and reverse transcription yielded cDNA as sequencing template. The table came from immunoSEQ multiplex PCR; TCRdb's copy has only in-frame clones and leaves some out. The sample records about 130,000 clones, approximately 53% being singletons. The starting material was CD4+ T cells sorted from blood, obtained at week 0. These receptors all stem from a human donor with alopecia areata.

CDR3 region: CASSPGTTNEKLFF. In DNA form, the CDR3 reads TGTGCCAGCAGCCCCGGTACAACTAATGAAAAACTGTTTTTT. The rearrangement joins TRBV5-6 to TRBJ1-4; D remains ambiguous. This CDR3 comprises 14 residues. The germline V gene has CDR1 SGHDT and CDR2 YYEEEE. V was clipped by 4 bases and J by 0 bases, with 7 bases between them.

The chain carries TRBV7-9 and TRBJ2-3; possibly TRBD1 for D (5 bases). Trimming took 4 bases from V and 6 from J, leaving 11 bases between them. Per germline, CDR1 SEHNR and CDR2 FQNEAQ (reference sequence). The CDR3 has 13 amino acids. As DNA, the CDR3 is TGTGCCAGCAGCTCAGGGATTAAGGATACGCAGTATTTT. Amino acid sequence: CASSSGIKDTQYF.

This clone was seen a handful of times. The CDR3 sequence: CASSLAHSGSRETQYF. CDR3 nucleotide sequence: TGTGCCAGCAGCTTAGCTCATAGCGGGAGTAGGGAGACCCAGTACTTC. The chain joins TRBV7-2 to TRBJ2-5, with TRBD2 matching 9 bases. The trim removed 0 bases at V and 5 bases at J, leaving 7 bases unmatched. The germline CDR1 and CDR2 sequences are SGHTA and FQGNSA. CDR3 length: 16 residues.

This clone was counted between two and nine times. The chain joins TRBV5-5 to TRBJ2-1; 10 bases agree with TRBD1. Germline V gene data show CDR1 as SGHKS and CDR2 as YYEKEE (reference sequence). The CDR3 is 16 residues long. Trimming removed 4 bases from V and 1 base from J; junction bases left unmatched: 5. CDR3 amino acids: CASSRRTGGSYNEQFF. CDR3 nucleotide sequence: TGTGCCAGCAGCAGACGGACAGGGGGTTCCTACAATGAGCAGTTCTTC.

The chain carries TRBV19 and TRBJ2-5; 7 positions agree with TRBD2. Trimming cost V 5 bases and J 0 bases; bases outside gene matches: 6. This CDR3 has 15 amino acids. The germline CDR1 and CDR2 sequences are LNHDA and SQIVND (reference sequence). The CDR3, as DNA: TGTGCCAGTAGTCTTAGCGGGTTGTACCAAGAGACCCAGTACTTC. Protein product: CASSLSGLYQETQYF.